Each of the 11 T cell receptor beta chains below was sequenced from the same sample in a study of OX40 agonist ivuxolimab in advanced cancers. Assay used: immunoSEQ multiplex PCR; TCRdb lists only in-frame clones, some missing. The data show about 21,000 clones, 80% to 90% seen once. Sequenced material: CD4+ or CD8+ T cells sorted from blood, taken in a trial of the OX40 agonist ivuxolimab. These receptors were collected from an adult with an advanced solid tumor such as melanoma, head and neck, liver or kidney cancer.

This chain links TRBV4-3 with TRBJ1-6; TRBD1 matches at 7 bases. This CDR3 contains 13 residues. With V trimmed by 3 bases and J by 9 bases, 2 bases remained unmatched. Germline loops: CDR1 LGHNA, CDR2 YSLEER. CDR3 residues: CASSQEGASPLHF. The CDR3 bases are TGCGCCAGCAGCCAGGAGGGGGCTTCACCCCTCCACTTT.

V usage is TRBV30 and J usage is TRBJ1-5; TRBD1 agrees at 8 bases. With V trimmed by 5 bases and J by 4 bases, 4 bases remained unmatched. Germline assignment: CDR1 GTSNPN and CDR2 SVGIG (reference sequence). The CDR3 has 13 residues. The CDR3 loop reads CAWDTGGNQPQHF. The DNA for the CDR3 is TGTGCCTGGGATACAGGGGGAAATCAGCCCCAGCATTTT.

The CDR3 DNA sequence: TGTGCCAGCAGTTACATGGACAGGAGTAATGAAAAACTGTTTTTT. As protein: CASSYMDRSNEKLFF. V and J are TRBV6-6 and TRBJ1-4, with 7 positions matching TRBD1. J was trimmed by 4 bases and V by 2 bases; bases with no gene match: 4. The CDR3 spans 15 residues. Germline V gives CDR1 MNHNY, CDR2 SVGAGI (reference sequence).

This clone was seen once. The J gene is TRBJ2-7, the V gene TRBV28; TRBD2 aligns across 7 bases. J lost 3 bases, V lost 4 bases, and 6 bases had no gene match. This CDR3 contains 14 residues. Germline V gene lookup returns CDR1 MDHEN and CDR2 SYDVKM. The CDR3 bases are TGTGCCAGCAGTTGGAGCGGGACGAACTACGAGCAGTACTTC. It codes for CASSWSGTNYEQYF. The full variable domain, rest sourced from reference TRBV28 and TRBJ2-7, is DVKVTQSSRYLVKRTGEKVFLECVQDMDHENMFWYRQDPGLGLRLIYFSYDVKMKEKGDIPEGYSVSREKKERFSLILESASTNQTSMYLCASSWSGTNYEQYFGPGTRLTVT.

V usage is TRBV19 and J usage is TRBJ1-1; D perhaps matches TRBD1 (6 bases). V was cut by 3 bases and J by 0 bases, with 11 bases left in between. Germline values: CDR1 LNHDA, CDR2 SQIVND (reference sequence). There are 15 residues in the CDR3. CDR3 loop: CASSILDSLNTEAFF. DNA of the CDR3: TGTGCCAGTAGTATCCTGGACAGCCTGAACACTGAAGCTTTCTTT.

This chain uses TRBV30 with TRBJ2-3; 8 nucleotides agree with TRBD2. The germline V gene has CDR1 GTSNPN and CDR2 SVGIG (reference sequence). This CDR3 has 14 residues. V gave up 5 bases and J gave up 4 bases; unmatched junction bases: 8. CDR3 nucleotide sequence: TGTGCCTGGGATAGCGGGGTTTCGTCAGATACGCAGTATTTT. It yields the protein CAWDSGVSSDTQYF.

The chain recombines TRBV2 with TRBJ1-6, with 9 bases fitting TRBD1. V shed 4 bases and J 9 bases; nucleotides not matched to a gene: 7. The germline gives CDR1 SNHLY, CDR2 FYNNEI. CDR3 length: 15 residues. This CDR3 is CASSGTGGAGSPLHF. In DNA, the CDR3 is TGTGCCAGCAGTGGAACAGGGGGCGCCGGTTCACCCCTCCACTTT.

The chain carries TRBV5-4 and TRBJ2-3; D assignment may be TRBD1 or TRBD2 (6 bases each). Germline V gene data show CDR1 as SGHNT and CDR2 as YYREEE (reference sequence). V lost 7 bases, J lost 4 bases, and 22 bases lay in between. CDR3 size: 16 residues. CDR3 loop: CASRDDVGGPPDTQYF. In nucleotides, the CDR3 is TGTGCCAGCCGGGACGACGTGGGGGGCCCCCCAGATACGCAGTATTTT.

The chain uses TRBV29-1 and TRBJ1-2; D is perhaps TRBD1 (5 bases). Germline CDR1 and CDR2: SQVTM and ANQGSEA. Trimming took off 1 base at V and 4 bases at J, with 13 bases between the two ends. This CDR3 has 14 amino acids. CDR3 DNA: TGCAGCGTTGAAGCGCGGGGCCTTGTCTATGGCTACACCTTC. Residues: CSVEARGLVYGYTF.

Points on this clone: The sample holds other DNA sequences that translate to the same CDR3. The rearrangement uses TRBV5-6 and TRBJ1-4, with D perhaps TRBD1 (5 bases). The CDR3 has 17 residues. V was pared by 1 base and J by 8 bases, with 21 bases between. Germline V CDR1 and CDR2: SGHDT, YYEEEE. The CDR3 DNA reads TGTGCCAGCAGCTTGTACCCAGGGAGTAAGACGGGCGAAAAACTGTTTTTT. Its protein product is CASSLYPGSKTGEKLFF.

In the case of this clone: In this CDR3 the conserved last residue, phenylalanine or tryptophan, is missing, so a read error is likely. The chain is built from TRBV14 and TRBJ1-1; D remains unclear. V lost 3 bases to trimming and J lost 5 bases, with 10 bases between them. CDR3 length: 13 residues. Germline lookup yields CDR1 SGHDN and CDR2 FVKESK. The CDR3 region is CASSHAAYTEAFS. CDR3 nucleotide sequence: TGTGCCAGCAGCCATGCGGCGTATACTGAAGCTTTCTCT.